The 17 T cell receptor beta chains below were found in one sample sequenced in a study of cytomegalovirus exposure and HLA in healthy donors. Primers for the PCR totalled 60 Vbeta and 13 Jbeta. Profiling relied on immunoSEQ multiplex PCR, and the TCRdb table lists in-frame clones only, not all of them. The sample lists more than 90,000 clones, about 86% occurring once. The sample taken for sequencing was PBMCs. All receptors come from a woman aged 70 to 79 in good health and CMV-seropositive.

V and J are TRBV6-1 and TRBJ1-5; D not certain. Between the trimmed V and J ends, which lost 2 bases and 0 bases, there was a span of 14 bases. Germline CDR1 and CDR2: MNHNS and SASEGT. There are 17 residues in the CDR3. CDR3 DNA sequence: TGTGCCAGCAGTGAAAGGGTGAGGGCATATAGCAATCAGCCCCAGCATTTT. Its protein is CASSERVRAYSNQPQHF.

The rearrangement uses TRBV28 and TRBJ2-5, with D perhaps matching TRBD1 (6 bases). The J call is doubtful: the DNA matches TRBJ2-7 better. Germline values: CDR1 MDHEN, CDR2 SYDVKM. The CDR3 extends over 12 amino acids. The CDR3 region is CASRGQNYEQYF. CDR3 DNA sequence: TGTGCCAGCAGAGGACAGAACTACGAGCAGTACTTC.

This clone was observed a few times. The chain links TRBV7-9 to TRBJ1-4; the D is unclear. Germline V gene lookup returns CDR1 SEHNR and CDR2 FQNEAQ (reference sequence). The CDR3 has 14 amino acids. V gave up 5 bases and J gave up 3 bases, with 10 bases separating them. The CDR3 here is CASSHTNANEKLFF. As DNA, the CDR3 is TGTGCCAGCAGCCACACCAACGCTAATGAAAAACTGTTTTTT. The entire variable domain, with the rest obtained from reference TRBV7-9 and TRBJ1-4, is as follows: DTGVSQNPRHKITKRGQNVTFRCDPISEHNRLYWYRQTLGQGPEFLTYFQNEAQLEKSRLLSDRFSAERPKGSFSTLEIQRTEQGDSAMYLCASSHTNANEKLFFGSGTQLSVL.

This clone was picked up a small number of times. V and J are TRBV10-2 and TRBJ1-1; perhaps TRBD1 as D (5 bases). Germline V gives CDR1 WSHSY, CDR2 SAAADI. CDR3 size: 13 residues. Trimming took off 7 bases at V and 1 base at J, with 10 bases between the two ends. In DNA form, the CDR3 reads TGCGCCAGCAAAGGGGCGACGAACACTGAAGCTTTCTTT. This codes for CASKGATNTEAFF.

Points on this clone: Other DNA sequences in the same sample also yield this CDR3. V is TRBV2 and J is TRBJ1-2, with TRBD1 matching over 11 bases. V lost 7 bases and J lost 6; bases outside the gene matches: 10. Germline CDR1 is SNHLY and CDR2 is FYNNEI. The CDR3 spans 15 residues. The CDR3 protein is CASIRTGGESDGYTF. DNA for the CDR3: TGTGCCAGCATCCGGACAGGGGGCGAATCTGATGGCTACACCTTC.

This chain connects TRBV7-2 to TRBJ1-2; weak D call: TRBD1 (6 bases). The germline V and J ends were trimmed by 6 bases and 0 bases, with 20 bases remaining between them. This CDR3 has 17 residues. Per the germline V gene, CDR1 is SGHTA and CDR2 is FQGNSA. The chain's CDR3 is CASRIRTTGTSNYGYTF. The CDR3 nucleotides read TGTGCCAGCAGGATTAGAACGACCGGGACATCTAACTATGGCTACACCTTC. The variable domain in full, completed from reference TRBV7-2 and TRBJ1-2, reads GAGVSQSPSNKVTEKGKDVELRCDPISGHTALYWYRQSLGQGLEFLIYFQGNSAPDKSGLPSDRFSAERTGGSVSTLTIQRTQQEDSAVYLCASRIRTTGTSNYGYTFGSGTRLTVV.

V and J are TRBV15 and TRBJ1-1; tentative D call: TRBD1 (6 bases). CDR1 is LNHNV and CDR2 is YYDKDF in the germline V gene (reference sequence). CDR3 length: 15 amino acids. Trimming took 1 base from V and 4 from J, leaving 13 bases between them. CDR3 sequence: CATSRGTGGVTEAFF. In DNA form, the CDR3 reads TGTGCCACCAGCAGAGGAACGGGGGGCGTCACTGAAGCTTTCTTT. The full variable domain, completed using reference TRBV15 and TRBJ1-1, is DAMVIQNPRYQVTQFGKPVTLSCSQTLNHNVMYWYQQKSSQAPKLLFHYYDKDFNNEADTPDNFQSRRPNTSFCFLDIRSPGLGDTAMYLCATSRGTGGVTEAFFGQGTRLTVV.

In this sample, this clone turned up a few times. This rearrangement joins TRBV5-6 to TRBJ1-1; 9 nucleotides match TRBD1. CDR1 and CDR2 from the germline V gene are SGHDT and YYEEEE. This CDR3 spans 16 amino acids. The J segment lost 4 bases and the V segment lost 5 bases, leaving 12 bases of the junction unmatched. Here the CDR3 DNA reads TGTGCCAGCAGGCGATGGACAGGACAGGGGAGCACTGAAGCTTTCTTT. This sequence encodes CASRRWTGQGSTEAFF.

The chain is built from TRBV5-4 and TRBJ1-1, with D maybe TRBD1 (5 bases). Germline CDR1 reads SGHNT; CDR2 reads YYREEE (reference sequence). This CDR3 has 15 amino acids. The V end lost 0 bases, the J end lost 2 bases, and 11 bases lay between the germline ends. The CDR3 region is CASSLGSRVNTEAFF. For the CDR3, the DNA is TGTGCCAGCAGCTTGGGTTCCAGGGTTAACACTGAAGCTTTCTTT.

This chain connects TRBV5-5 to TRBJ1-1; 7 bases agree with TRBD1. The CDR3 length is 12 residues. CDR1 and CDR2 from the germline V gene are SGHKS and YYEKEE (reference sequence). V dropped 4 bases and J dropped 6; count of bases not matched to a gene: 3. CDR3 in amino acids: CASSPDRAEAFF. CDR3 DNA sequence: TGTGCCAGCAGCCCCGACAGGGCTGAAGCTTTCTTT.

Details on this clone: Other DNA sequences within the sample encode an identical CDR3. The CDR3 nucleotides are TGTGCCAGCAGTGATACATCGGGATCTGGAAACACCATATATTTT. It yields the protein CASSDTSGSGNTIYF. This chain uses TRBV2 with TRBJ1-3; D gene uncertain. The germline V and J ends were trimmed by 3 bases and 1 base, with 10 bases remaining between them. The germline V gene encodes CDR1 SNHLY and CDR2 FYNNEI. The CDR3 has 15 amino acids.

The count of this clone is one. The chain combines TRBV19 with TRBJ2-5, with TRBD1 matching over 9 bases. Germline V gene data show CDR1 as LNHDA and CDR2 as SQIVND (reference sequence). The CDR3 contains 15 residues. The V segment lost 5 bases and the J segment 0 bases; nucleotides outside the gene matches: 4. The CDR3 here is CASSRTGDYQETQYF. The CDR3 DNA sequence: TGTGCCAGTAGTCGGACAGGGGACTACCAAGAGACCCAGTACTTC.

The DNA for the CDR3 is TGCGCCAGCAGCTGGGGGGACAGAGAAAAACTGTTTTTT. Amino acid sequence: CASSWGDREKLFF. The V call is TRBV5-1, the J call TRBJ1-4; 7 bases align to TRBD1. Trimming at V came to 3 bases and at J to 8 bases, leaving 4 bases not matched to a gene. CDR1 and CDR2 (germline): SGHRS, YFSETQ. This CDR3 has 13 residues.

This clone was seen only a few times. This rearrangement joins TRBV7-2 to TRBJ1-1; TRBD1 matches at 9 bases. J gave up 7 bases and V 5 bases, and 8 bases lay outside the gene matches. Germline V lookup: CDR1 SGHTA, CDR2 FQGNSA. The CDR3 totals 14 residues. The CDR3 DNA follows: TGTGCCAGCAGCGCCGGTTGGACAGGGGATGAAGCTTTCTTT. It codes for CASSAGWTGDEAFF.

This chain's CDR3 is CASSTKKNKRGLAGNDEQFF. The CDR3 nucleotides read TGTGCCAGCAGCACAAAGAAGAACAAAAGGGGACTAGCGGGAAATGATGAGCAGTTCTTC. This sequence joins TRBV21-1 and TRBJ2-1; the table's D call, TRBD2, was not checked against the DNA. TRBV21-1 is described as a pseudogene. This CDR3 is 20 amino acids long.

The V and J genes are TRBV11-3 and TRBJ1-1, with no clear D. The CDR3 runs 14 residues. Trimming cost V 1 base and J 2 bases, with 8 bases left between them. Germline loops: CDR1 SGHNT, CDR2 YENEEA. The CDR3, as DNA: TGTGCCAGCAGCTTAGCACAGTTTAACACTGAAGCTTTCTTT. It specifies CASSLAQFNTEAFF.

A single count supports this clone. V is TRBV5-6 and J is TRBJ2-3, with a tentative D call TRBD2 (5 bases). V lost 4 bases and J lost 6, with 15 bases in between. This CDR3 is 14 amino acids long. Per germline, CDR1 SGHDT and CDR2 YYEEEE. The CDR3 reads CASSPRGRRDTQYF. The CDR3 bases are TGTGCCAGCAGCCCCCGCGGTAGGAGGGATACGCAGTATTTT.